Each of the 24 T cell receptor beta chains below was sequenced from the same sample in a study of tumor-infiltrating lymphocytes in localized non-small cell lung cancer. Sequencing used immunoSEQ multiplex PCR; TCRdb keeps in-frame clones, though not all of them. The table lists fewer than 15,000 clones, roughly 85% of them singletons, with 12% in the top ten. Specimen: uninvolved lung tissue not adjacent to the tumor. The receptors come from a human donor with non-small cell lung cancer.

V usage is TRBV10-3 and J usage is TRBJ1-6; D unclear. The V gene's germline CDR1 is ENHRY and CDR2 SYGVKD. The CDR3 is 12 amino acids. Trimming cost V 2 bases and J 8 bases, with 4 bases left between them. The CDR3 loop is CAISETYSPLHF. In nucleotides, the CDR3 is TGTGCCATCAGTGAGACGTATTCACCCCTCCACTTT.

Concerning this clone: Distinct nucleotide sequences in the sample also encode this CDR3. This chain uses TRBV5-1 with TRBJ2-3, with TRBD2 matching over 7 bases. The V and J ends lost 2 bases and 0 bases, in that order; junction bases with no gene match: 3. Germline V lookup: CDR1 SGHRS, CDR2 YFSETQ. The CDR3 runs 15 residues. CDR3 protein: CASSLGAGSTDTQYF. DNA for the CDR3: TGCGCCAGCAGCTTAGGAGCGGGGAGCACAGATACGCAGTATTTT.

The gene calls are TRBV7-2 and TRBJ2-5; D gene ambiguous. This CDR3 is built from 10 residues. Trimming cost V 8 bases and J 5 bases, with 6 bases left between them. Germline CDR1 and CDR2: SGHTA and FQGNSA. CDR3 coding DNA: TGTGCCAGCCATCGTGAGACCCAGTACTTC. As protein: CASHRETQYF. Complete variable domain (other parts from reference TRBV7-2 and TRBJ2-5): GAGVSQSPSNKVTEKGKDVELRCDPISGHTALYWYRQSLGQGLEFLIYFQGNSAPDKSGLPSDRFSAERTGGSVSTLTIQRTQQEDSAVYLCASHRETQYFGPGTRLLVL.

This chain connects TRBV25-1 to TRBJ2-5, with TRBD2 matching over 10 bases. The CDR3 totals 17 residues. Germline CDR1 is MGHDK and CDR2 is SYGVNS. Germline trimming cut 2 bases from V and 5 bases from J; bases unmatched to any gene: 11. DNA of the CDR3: TGTGCCAGCAGTGAAAGAGGAAGCGGGGGGGCCCGGGAGACCCAGTACTTC. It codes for CASSERGSGGARETQYF.

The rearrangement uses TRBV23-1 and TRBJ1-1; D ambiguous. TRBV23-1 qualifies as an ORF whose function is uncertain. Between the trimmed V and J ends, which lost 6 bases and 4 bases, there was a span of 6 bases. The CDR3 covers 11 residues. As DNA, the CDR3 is TGCGCCAGCAGGGCGGGCACTGAAGCTTTCTTT. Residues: CASRAGTEAFF.

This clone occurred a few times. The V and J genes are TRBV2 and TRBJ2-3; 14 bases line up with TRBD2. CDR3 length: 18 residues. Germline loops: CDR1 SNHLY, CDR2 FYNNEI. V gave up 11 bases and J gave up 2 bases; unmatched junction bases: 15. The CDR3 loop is CAGRTSGGTLLITDTQYF. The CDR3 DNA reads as TGTGCCGGGCGGACTAGCGGGGGGACCTTGCTAATCACAGATACGCAGTATTTT.

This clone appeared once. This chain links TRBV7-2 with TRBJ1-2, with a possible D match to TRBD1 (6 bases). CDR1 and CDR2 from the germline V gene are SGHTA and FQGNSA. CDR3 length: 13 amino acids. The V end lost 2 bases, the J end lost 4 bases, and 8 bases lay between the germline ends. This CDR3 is CASSLQQGYGYTF. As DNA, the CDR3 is TGTGCCAGCAGCTTACAACAGGGCTATGGCTACACCTTC.

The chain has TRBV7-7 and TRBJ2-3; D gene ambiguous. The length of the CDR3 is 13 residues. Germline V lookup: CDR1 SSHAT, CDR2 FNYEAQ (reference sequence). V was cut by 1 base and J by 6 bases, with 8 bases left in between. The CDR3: CASSLVPRDTQYF. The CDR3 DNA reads TGTGCCAGCAGCTTAGTTCCCAGGGATACGCAGTATTTT.

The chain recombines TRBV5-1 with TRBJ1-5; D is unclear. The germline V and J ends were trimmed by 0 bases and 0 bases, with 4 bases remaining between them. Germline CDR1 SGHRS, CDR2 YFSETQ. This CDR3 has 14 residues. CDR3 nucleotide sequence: TGCGCCAGCAGCTTGGAGGGTAGCAATCAGCCCCAGCATTTT. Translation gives CASSLEGSNQPQHF.

The CDR3 nucleotides read TGTGCCAGCAGTATAGGGGTTGGGAACACTGAAGCTTTCTTT. It yields the protein CASSIGVGNTEAFF. The rearrangement joins TRBV6-5 to TRBJ1-1; TRBD1 might be the D (5 bases). Trimming took 5 bases from V and 1 from J, leaving 11 bases between them. The CDR3 loop spans 14 amino acids. The germline V gene encodes CDR1 MNHEY and CDR2 SVGAGI.

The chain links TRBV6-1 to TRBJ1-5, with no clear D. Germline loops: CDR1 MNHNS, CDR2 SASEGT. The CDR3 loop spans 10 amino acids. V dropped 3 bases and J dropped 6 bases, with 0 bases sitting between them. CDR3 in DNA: TGTGCCAGCAGTGATCAGCCCCAGCATTTT. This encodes CASSDQPQHF.

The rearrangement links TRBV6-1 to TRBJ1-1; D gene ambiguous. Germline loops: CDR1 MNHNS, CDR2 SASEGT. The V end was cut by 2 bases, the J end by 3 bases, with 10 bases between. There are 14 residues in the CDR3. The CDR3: CASSEPLAHTEAFF. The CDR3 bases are TGTGCCAGCAGTGAACCCCTGGCCCACACTGAAGCTTTCTTT.

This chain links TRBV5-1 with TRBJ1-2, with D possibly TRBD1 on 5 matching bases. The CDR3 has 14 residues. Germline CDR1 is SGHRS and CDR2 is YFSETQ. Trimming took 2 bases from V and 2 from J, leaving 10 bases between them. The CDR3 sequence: CASSFGGVNYGYTF. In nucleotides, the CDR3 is TGCGCCAGCAGCTTCGGGGGGGTGAACTATGGCTACACCTTC. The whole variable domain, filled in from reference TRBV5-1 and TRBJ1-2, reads KAGVTQTPRYLIKTRGQQVTLSCSPISGHRSVSWYQQTPGQGLQFLFEYFSETQRNKGNFPGRFSGRQFSNSRSEMNVSTLELGDSALYLCASSFGGVNYGYTFGSGTRLTVV.

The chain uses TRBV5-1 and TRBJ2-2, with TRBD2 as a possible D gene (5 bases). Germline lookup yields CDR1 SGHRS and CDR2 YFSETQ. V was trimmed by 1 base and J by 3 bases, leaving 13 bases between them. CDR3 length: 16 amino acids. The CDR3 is CASSLPSMRDTGELFF. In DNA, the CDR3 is TGCGCCAGCAGCTTGCCTAGCATGCGGGACACCGGGGAGCTGTTTTTT.

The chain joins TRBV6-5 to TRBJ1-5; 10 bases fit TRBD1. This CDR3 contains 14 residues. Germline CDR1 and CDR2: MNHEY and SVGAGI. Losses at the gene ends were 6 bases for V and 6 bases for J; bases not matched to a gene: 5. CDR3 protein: CASRRDRGSQPQHF. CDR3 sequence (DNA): TGTGCCAGCAGACGGGACAGGGGTAGTCAGCCCCAGCATTTT.

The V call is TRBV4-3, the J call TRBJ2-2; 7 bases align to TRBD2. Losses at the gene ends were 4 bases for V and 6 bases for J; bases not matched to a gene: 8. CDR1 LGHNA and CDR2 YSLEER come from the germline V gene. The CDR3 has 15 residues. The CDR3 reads CASSRTTSFAGELFF. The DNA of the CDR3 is TGCGCCAGCAGCCGCACGACTAGCTTTGCCGGGGAGCTGTTTTTT.

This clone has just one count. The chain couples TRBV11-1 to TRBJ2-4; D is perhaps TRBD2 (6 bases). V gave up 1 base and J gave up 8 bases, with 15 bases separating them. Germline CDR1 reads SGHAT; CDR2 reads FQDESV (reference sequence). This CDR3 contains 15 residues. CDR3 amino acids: CASSLDGTPVDIQYF. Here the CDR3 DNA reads TGTGCCAGCAGCTTAGACGGGACTCCGGTGGACATTCAGTACTTC.

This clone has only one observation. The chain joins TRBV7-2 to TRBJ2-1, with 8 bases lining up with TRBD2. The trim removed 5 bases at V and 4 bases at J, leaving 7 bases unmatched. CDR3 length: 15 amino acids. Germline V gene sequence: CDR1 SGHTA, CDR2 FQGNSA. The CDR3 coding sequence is TGTGCCAGCAGCATCGGGGGGGCTATATACAATGAGCAGTTCTTC. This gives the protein CASSIGGAIYNEQFF.

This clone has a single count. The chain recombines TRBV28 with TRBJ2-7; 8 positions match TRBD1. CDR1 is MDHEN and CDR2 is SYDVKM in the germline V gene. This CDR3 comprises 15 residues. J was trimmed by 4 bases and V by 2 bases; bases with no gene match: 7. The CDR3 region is CASSLTRQGKYEQYF. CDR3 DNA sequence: TGTGCCAGCAGTTTAACTCGACAGGGGAAATACGAGCAGTACTTC.

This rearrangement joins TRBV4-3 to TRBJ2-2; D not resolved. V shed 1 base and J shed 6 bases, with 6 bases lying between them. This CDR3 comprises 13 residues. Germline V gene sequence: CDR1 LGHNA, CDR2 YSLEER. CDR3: CASSQAIPGELFF. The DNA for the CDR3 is TGCGCCAGCAGCCAAGCTATCCCCGGGGAGCTGTTTTTT.

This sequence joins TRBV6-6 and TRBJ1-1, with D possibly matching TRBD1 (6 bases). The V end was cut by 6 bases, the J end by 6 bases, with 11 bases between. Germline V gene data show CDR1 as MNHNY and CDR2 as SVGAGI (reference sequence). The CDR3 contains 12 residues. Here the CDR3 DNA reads TGTGCCAGCAGCCTTCGGACAGCTGAAGCTTTCTTT. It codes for CASSLRTAEAFF.

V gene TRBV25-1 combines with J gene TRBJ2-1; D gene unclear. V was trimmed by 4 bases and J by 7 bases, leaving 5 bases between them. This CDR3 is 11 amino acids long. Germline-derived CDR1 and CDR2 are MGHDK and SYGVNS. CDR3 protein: CASSGNNEQFF. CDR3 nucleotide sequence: TGTGCCAGCAGTGGGAATAATGAGCAGTTCTTC.

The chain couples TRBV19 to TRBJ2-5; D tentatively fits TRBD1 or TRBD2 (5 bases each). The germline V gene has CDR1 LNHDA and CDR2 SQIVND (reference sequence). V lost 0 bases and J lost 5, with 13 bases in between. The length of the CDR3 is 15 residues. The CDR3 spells CASSIDRLEGETQYF. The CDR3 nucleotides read TGTGCCAGTAGTATAGATCGCCTAGAGGGGGAGACCCAGTACTTC. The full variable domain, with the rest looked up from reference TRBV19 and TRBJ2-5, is DGGITQSPKYLFRKEGQNVTLSCEQNLNHDAMYWYRQDPGQGLRLIYYSQIVNDFQKGDIAEGYSVSREKKESFPLTVTSAQKNPTAFYLCASSIDRLEGETQYFGPGTRLLVL.

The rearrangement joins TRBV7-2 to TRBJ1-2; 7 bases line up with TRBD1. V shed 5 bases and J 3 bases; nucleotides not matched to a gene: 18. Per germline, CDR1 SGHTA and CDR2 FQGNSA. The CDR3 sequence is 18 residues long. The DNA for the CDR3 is TGTGCCAGCAGCCCCGCAGGGGGTTGGGGGCAGAGGGACTATGGCTACACCTTC. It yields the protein CASSPAGGWGQRDYGYTF.